This TCR beta chain was captured by sequencing in a study of blood T cell repertoires in COVID-19. Study overall: The United States, Italy and Spain were the sources of the acute and convalescent COVID-19 samples. Sample material is recorded as cDNA or gDNA derived from T cells, B-cell-depleted T cells, or PBMCs.

As processed by the authors: The assay estimated nucleated cells by amplifying reference gene primers. Generated by immunoSEQ multiplex PCR, the TCRdb table keeps only in-frame clones and is missing some. V, J and clone size are those of that table, while D and trimming were read from the DNA. The sample has 100,000 or so clones; about four fifths are singletons. Sample: peripheral blood. The receptor's source is a woman aged 70 to 79 with acute or convalescent COVID-19.

The CDR3 spells CASSIGLYSNQPQHF. The DNA for the CDR3 is TGTGCCAGTAGTATTGGGCTTTATAGCAATCAGCCCCAGCATTTT. The chain combines TRBV19 with TRBJ1-5; no definite D call. This CDR3 is built from 15 residues. V gave up 3 bases and J gave up 0 bases, with 9 bases separating them. Looked up from germline, CDR1 is LNHDA and CDR2 is SQIVND (reference sequence).